These 19 T cell receptor beta chains were sequenced from one sample in a study of shared clonotypes between healthy human individuals. Method: immunoSEQ multiplex PCR; TCRdb's copy keeps in-frame clones and lacks some. The repertoire holds under 1 million clones, with around 93% as singletons. As defined, naive CD8 cells were CD45RO-negative and positively selected for CCR7, with terminally differentiated effector memory CD45RA+ cells excluded. Sequenced sample: naive CD8+ T cells sorted from blood. The receptors derive from a young man in good health.

The V and J genes are TRBV13 and TRBJ1-2, with TRBD1 matching over 7 bases. This CDR3 is built from 14 residues. Germline V gene lookup returns CDR1 PRHDT and CDR2 FYEKMQ (reference sequence). J was trimmed by 8 bases and V by 5 bases; bases with no gene match: 11. The CDR3 loop reads CASSPRQGIRGYTF. As DNA, the CDR3 is TGTGCCAGCAGCCCTCGACAGGGTATCAGGGGCTACACCTTC.

The V gene is TRBV29-1, the J gene TRBJ2-1, with D possibly being TRBD2 (6 bases). Trimming took off 6 bases at V and 5 bases at J, with 14 bases between the two ends. Per germline, CDR1 SQVTM and CDR2 ANQGSEA. The CDR3 has 13 residues. The CDR3 sequence is CSVRGLTDNEQFF. CDR3 bases: TGCAGCGTGAGAGGACTAACCGACAATGAGCAGTTCTTC.

The chain joins TRBV6-5 to TRBJ2-3; D is unclear. The CDR3 covers 14 residues. CDR1 MNHEY and CDR2 SVGAGI come from the germline V gene. V was pared by 3 bases and J by 4 bases, with 11 bases between. The CDR3 DNA reads TGTGCCAGCAGTTATGCCCTAGTCCCAGATACGCAGTATTTT. Protein: CASSYALVPDTQYF.

The chain joins TRBV11-3 to TRBJ2-2, with 13 bases lining up with TRBD2. V was pared by 2 bases and J by 7 bases, with 13 bases of the junction left unmatched. CDR1 and CDR2 from the germline V gene are SGHNT and YENEEA. The CDR3 runs 19 residues. CDR3 sequence (DNA): TGTGCCAGCAGCTTAAGGGTCGTAGGACTAGCGGGAGAAGTCGGGGAGCTGTTTTTT. Translating gives CASSLRVVGLAGEVGELFF.

The rearrangement uses TRBV29-1 and TRBJ2-7; D gene ambiguous. The V gene lost 2 bases and the J gene lost 2 bases, with 16 bases spanning the gap. CDR3 length equals 15 residues. The germline V gene encodes CDR1 SQVTM and CDR2 ANQGSEA. The CDR3 bases are TGCAGCGTTGAAATCCCAGAGGCGGCCACCTACGAGCAGTACTTC. The encoded protein is CSVEIPEAATYEQYF.

The chain uses TRBV18 and TRBJ2-7, with D uncertain. CDR1 is KGHSH, CDR2 LQKENI, per germline. The CDR3 runs to 13 residues. V was trimmed by 6 bases and J by 5 bases, leaving 14 bases between them. In DNA, the CDR3 is TGTGCCAGCTCGCGAGGTGTCGCCCACGAGCAGTACTTC. Translation gives CASSRGVAHEQYF.

The chain is built from TRBV7-9 and TRBJ2-3; D is undetermined. CDR3 length: 12 residues. Germline V lookup: CDR1 SEHNR, CDR2 FQNEAQ (reference sequence). Between the trimmed V and J ends, which lost 5 bases and 2 bases, there was a span of 5 bases. Written as DNA, the CDR3 is TGTGCCAGCAGCATGATCACAGATACGCAGTATTTT. Translating it yields CASSMITDTQYF.

The chain couples TRBV5-1 to TRBJ2-7; 8 bases line up with TRBD2. Trimming at V came to 4 bases and at J to 7 bases, leaving 10 bases not matched to a gene. Germline CDR1 SGHRS, CDR2 YFSETQ. This CDR3 is 14 amino acids long. The CDR3 bases are TGCGCCAGCAGCCCGGACCCGGGGGGGAGGGAGCAGTACTTC. Protein: CASSPDPGGREQYF. The full variable domain, rest sourced from reference TRBV5-1 and TRBJ2-7, is KAGVTQTPRYLIKTRGQQVTLSCSPISGHRSVSWYQQTPGQGLQFLFEYFSETQRNKGNFPGRFSGRQFSNSRSEMNVSTLELGDSALYLCASSPDPGGREQYFGPGTRLTVT.

This sequence joins TRBV6-5 and TRBJ2-1, with D perhaps matching TRBD2 (5 bases). The CDR3 runs 16 residues. The V and J ends lost 4 bases and 0 bases respectively, with 13 bases between them. Germline-derived CDR1 and CDR2 are MNHEY and SVGAGI. The CDR3 bases are TGTGCCAGCAGTTTGTACCTCGGGGACTCCTACAATGAGCAGTTCTTC. Protein: CASSLYLGDSYNEQFF.

The V and J genes are TRBV5-4 and TRBJ1-4; D remains unclear. Per the germline V gene, CDR1 is SGHNT and CDR2 is YYREEE (reference sequence). V lost 2 bases, J lost 5 bases, and 10 bases lay in between. CDR3 length equals 14 residues. In DNA, the CDR3 is TGTGCCAGCAGCTTTGTAGGTGTGAATGAAAAACTGTTTTTT. Translated: CASSFVGVNEKLFF. Filled out from reference TRBV5-4 and TRBJ1-4, the complete variable domain reads ETGVTQSPTHLIKTRGQQVTLRCSSQSGHNTVSWYQQALGQGPQFIFQYYREEENGRGNFPPRFSGLQFPNYSSELNVNALELDDSALYLCASSFVGVNEKLFFGSGTQLSVL.

The chain uses TRBV12-5 and TRBJ2-1, with unresolved D. There are 10 residues in the CDR3. Trimming took off 0 bases at V and 13 bases at J, with 4 bases between the two ends. The germline V gene has CDR1 LGHNT and CDR2 FRNRAP. In DNA, the CDR3 is TGTGCTAGTGGTTTGGTAGGTCAGTTCTTC. Its translation is CASGLVGQFF.

This clone appeared a single time. The V gene is TRBV27, the J gene TRBJ2-7, with D tentatively TRBD1 or TRBD2 (6 bases each). This CDR3 comprises 17 residues. Germline CDR1 reads MNHEY; CDR2 reads SMNVEV (reference sequence). Trimming pared 5 bases from V and 7 bases from J, leaving 27 bases between. The CDR3 spells CASSPIGGRPLMDEQYF. As DNA, the CDR3 is TGTGCCAGCAGTCCCATTGGGGGGCGGCCCCTGATGGATGAGCAGTACTTC.

The chain joins TRBV14 to TRBJ1-1, with D possibly being TRBD1 (5 bases). The length of the CDR3 is 15 residues. Deletions cut 4 bases from V and 4 bases from J, with 16 bases between. Germline V gene sequence: CDR1 SGHDN, CDR2 FVKESK. The CDR3 loop is CASSPFEWGVTEAFF. The CDR3 coding sequence is TGTGCCAGCAGCCCCTTTGAGTGGGGGGTCACTGAAGCTTTCTTT.

The chain carries TRBV4-3 and TRBJ1-1; possibly TRBD1 for D (6 bases). Germline loops: CDR1 LGHNA, CDR2 YSLEER. The ends were cut back, 2 bases at V and 1 base at J, with 17 bases in the middle. This CDR3 is 17 amino acids long. Written as DNA, the CDR3 is TGCGCCAGCAGCCAAACTATACACAGGGAGGCGAACACTGAAGCTTTCTTT. It translates to CASSQTIHREANTEAFF.

Details on this clone: The sample has other DNA sequences that encode this CDR3 too. The V call is TRBV6-1, the J call TRBJ2-5, with TRBD2 as a possible D gene (6 bases). With 9 bases removed from V and 2 bases from J, the gap between germline ends came to 7 bases. This CDR3 is built from 11 residues. The germline V gene has CDR1 MNHNS and CDR2 SASEGT. CDR3 sequence (DNA): TGTGCCAGGGGACTGCAAGAGACCCAGTACTTC. Its protein product is CARGLQETQYF.

The chain is built from TRBV19 and TRBJ1-1; D not certain. CDR3 size: 12 residues. V lost 7 bases, J lost 6 bases, and 12 bases lay in between. Germline loops: CDR1 LNHDA, CDR2 SQIVND (reference sequence). CDR3 residues: CASNGLSPEAFF. DNA of the CDR3: TGTGCCAGTAACGGGTTGAGCCCTGAAGCTTTCTTT.

The chain has TRBV15 and TRBJ2-7, with 12 bases identical to TRBD2. Per germline, CDR1 LNHNV and CDR2 YYDKDF (reference sequence). CDR3 length: 16 amino acids. J gave up 5 bases and V 0 bases, and 5 bases lay outside the gene matches. CDR3 region: CATSRDRLAGAHEQYF. For the CDR3, the DNA is TGTGCCACCAGCAGAGACAGACTAGCGGGAGCCCACGAGCAGTACTTC.

The gene calls are TRBV2 and TRBJ1-1; D is unclear. The CDR3 runs to 15 residues. The V gene lost 2 bases and the J gene lost 0 bases, with 10 bases spanning the gap. CDR1 is SNHLY and CDR2 is FYNNEI in the germline V gene. The CDR3 nucleotides are TGTGCCAGCAGTGAAAGCTTGGATATGAACACTGAAGCTTTCTTT. This encodes CASSESLDMNTEAFF.

V and J are TRBV27 and TRBJ1-2, with 9 bases fitting TRBD1. Trimming cost V 5 bases and J 2 bases; bases outside gene matches: 15. CDR1 is MNHEY, CDR2 SMNVEV, per germline (reference sequence). The CDR3 has 18 residues. The CDR3 spells CASSPLQGAGSPNYGYTF. The CDR3 nucleotides are TGTGCCAGCAGTCCACTACAGGGGGCGGGCTCTCCGAACTATGGCTACACCTTC.